Below, 8 T cell receptor beta chains from the same sample are listed, as sequenced in a study of T cell repertoires in cytomegalovirus infection. TCRdb ran MiXCR on the reads and lists one entry per CDR3 protein. The sample carries 900,000 to 950,000 distinct CDR3 sequences, around a third recorded once. Their cognate antigens are unknown. This specimen consisted of cultured CD8+ T cells from PBMCs, obtained from culture after CMV antigen stimulation. These TCRs come from a human donor in good health (CMV status not recorded). Some clones in this sample may be carry-over from other donors' samples.

In this sample, this clonotype turned up a few times. The chain employs TRBV6-6 and TRBJ1-5; D unclear. Per the germline V gene, CDR1 is MNHNY and CDR2 is SVGAGI (reference sequence). CDR3 length equals 15 residues. V lost 2 bases and J lost 1, with 9 bases in between. CDR3 DNA sequence: TGTGCCAGCAGTTACAGTGACGGGAGCAATCAGCCCCAGCATTTT. Amino acids: CASSYSDGSNQPQHF.

This clonotype was seen more than once but under ten times. This chain connects TRBV4-1 to TRBJ1-5; D remains unclear. This CDR3 contains 15 residues. In germline, CDR1 is MGHRA, CDR2 YSYEKL. V lost 0 bases and J 1 base, leaving 7 bases between the germline ends. The CDR3 DNA follows: TGCGCCAGCAGCCAAGAGGCACAGAGCAATCAGCCCCAGCATTTT. Translation gives CASSQEAQSNQPQHF.

A word on this clonotype: A junction boundary mismatches the germline segment, possibly from a read error. The V gene is TRBV7-6, the J gene TRBJ1-6; D unresolved. The CDR3 is 17 amino acids. CDR1 is SGHVS, CDR2 FNYEAQ, per germline. The CDR3 sequence is CASRPLGPASHNSPLHF. CDR3 coding DNA: TGTGCTAGCAGGCCTTTAGGGCCCGCTTCACATAATTCACCCCTCCACTTT.

This clonotype was counted many times. V gene TRBV7-9 combines with J gene TRBJ2-2, with D perhaps being TRBD1 or TRBD2 (5 bases each). Germline V CDR1 and CDR2: SEHNR, FQNEAQ (reference sequence). The CDR3 covers 15 residues. The V end was cut by 6 bases, the J end by 8 bases, with 19 bases between. The CDR3 region is CASRPGTPARGELFF. CDR3 bases: TGTGCCAGCAGACCCGGGACCCCCGCCCGAGGGGAGCTGTTTTTT.

This clonotype was seen at least ten times. The chain joins TRBV19 to TRBJ1-2; the match to TRBD1 covers 9 bases. Germline-derived CDR1 and CDR2 are LNHDA and SQIVND (reference sequence). This CDR3 has 13 amino acids. J gave up 4 bases and V 8 bases, and 5 bases lay outside the gene matches. CDR3 residues: CASLDRGPYGYTF. CDR3 nucleotide sequence: TGTGCCAGTCTGGACAGGGGCCCCTATGGCTACACCTTC.

This clonotype was picked up a small number of times. The V gene is TRBV19, the J gene TRBJ1-2; D is unclear. Germline V gene lookup returns CDR1 LNHDA and CDR2 SQIVND (reference sequence). V lost 0 bases to trimming and J lost 4 bases, with 12 bases between them. The CDR3 loop spans 15 amino acids. The chain's CDR3 is CASSIEPASGYGYTF. CDR3 DNA sequence: TGTGCCAGTAGTATAGAGCCAGCTTCGGGCTATGGCTACACCTTC.

This clonotype appeared a few times. The V gene is TRBV20-1, the J gene TRBJ2-7; tentative D call: TRBD2 (7 bases). CDR1 DFQATT and CDR2 SNEGSKA come from the germline V gene (reference sequence). This CDR3 region has 15 residues. The V end lost 0 bases, the J end lost 5 bases, and 17 bases lay between the germline ends. The CDR3 region is CSARDLEGGPHEQYF. CDR3 in DNA: TGCAGTGCTAGAGATCTCGAGGGGGGGCCCCACGAGCAGTACTTC.

The rearrangement joins TRBV14 to TRBJ2-1; D is uncertain. The CDR3 runs 14 residues. V was cut by 2 bases and J by 4 bases, with 9 bases left in between. Germline CDR1 is SGHDN and CDR2 is FVKESK. CDR3 sequence reads: CASSQPDSYNEQFF. For the CDR3, the DNA is TGTGCCAGCAGCCAACCCGACTCATACAATGAGCAGTTCTTC. Supplemented by reference TRBV14 and TRBJ2-1, the full variable domain reads EAGVTQFPSHSVIEKGQTVTLRCDPISGHDNLYWYRRVMGKEIKFLLHFVKESKQDESGMPNNRFLAERTGGTYSTLKVQPAELEDSGVYFCASSQPDSYNEQFFGPGTRLTVL.